One and the same sample provided the 20 T cell receptor gamma chains below, sequenced in a study of γδ T cells in repeated Plasmodium falciparum infection listed by TCRdb under 2021. The protocol used for the library was multiplex PCR. Reads for this sample came from an Illumina MiSeq. TCRdb called clones anew from the public reads via CATT; matching DNA rows were later pooled. This sample has roughly 32,000 gamma-chain clones in its table, and 1.4% of those were observed once. The top ten constitute around 19% of the sample. For bulk TCR repertoire analysis, Vgamma9/Vdelta2+ and Vdelta2-negative gammadelta T cell populations were flow-sorted out of peripheral blood mononuclear cells. Input material: gamma-delta T cells from blood. The receptors shown here come from a pool of human donors (malaria-infected and uninfected, not separated).

Worth noting for this clone: With only one base between it and a far larger clone, this is likely a read error. Additional DNA sequences in this sample encode the identical CDR3. The rearrangement joins TRGV9 to TRGJ1 or TRGJ2. TCRdb records no J gene; here it was assigned by comparing the DNA to germline. CDR1 is GITISATS and CDR2 is ISYDGTV in the germline V gene (reference sequence). This CDR3 comprises 13 residues. CDR3 residues: CALWEAPLYKKLF. The CDR3 bases are TGTGCCCTGTGGGAGGCCCCCTTGTATAAGAAACTCTTT.

This clone occurred many times. The TCRdb record carries a much larger clone's protein, which differs from this DNA's translation at residue 4; a read error is the likely cause, and the protein listed here is the DNA translation. The genes are TRGV9 and TRGJ1 or TRGJ2. The J gene was missing in TCRdb and was found by matching the end of the DNA to germline. The CDR3 has 14 residues. The V gene's germline CDR1 is GITISATS and CDR2 ISYDGTV (reference sequence). In DNA form, the CDR3 reads TGTGCCTTGGGGGAGGTGCCCTATTATTATAAGAAACTCTTT. It encodes CALGEVPYYYKKLF.

The V gene corresponds to TRGV9; no J gene was called. CDR3 length: 17 residues. The V gene's germline CDR1 is GITISATS and CDR2 ISYDGTV (reference sequence). The CDR3 loop is CALWETLIELGKRIEVF. The CDR3 bases are TGTGCCTTGTGGGAGACTCTTATTGAGTTGGGCAAAAGAATCGAGGTATTT.

This clone was seen many times. TCRdb assigns this DNA the protein of a much larger clone, which departs from its translation at residue 8; this likely reflects a read error, and the protein shown comes from translating the DNA. J is TRGJ1 or TRGJ2 and V is TRGV9. The J gene, left out of TCRdb, was set here by checking the DNA against germline. The CDR3 is made up of 11 amino acids. Per the germline V gene, CDR1 is GITISATS and CDR2 is ISYDGTV (reference sequence). CDR3 nucleotide sequence: TGTGCCTTGTGGGAAGGTTATAGGAAACTCTTT. Its translation is CALWEGYRKLF.

This clone was counted only a few times. TCRdb attributes to this sequence the protein of a much larger clone, which differs from the DNA translation at residue 6; a read error is likely, and the protein displayed is translated from the DNA. The chain joins TRGV9 to TRGJP. Here the J gene was assigned by germline matching of the DNA, as TCRdb has none. Germline assignment: CDR1 GITISATS and CDR2 ISYDGTV (reference sequence). The CDR3 has 17 amino acids. Trimming cost V 3 bases and J 7 bases; bases outside gene matches: 9. CDR3 loop: CALWESAGELGKKIKVF. In nucleotides, the CDR3 is TGTGCCTTGTGGGAGAGCGCAGGGGAGTTGGGCAAAAAAATCAAGGTATTT.

Comment on this clone: Only one base separates this from a far larger clonotype, so it likely reflects a read error. The rearrangement joins TRGV9 to TRGJ1 or TRGJ2. Here the J gene was assigned by germline matching of the DNA, as TCRdb has none. This CDR3 comprises 11 residues. Germline assignment: CDR1 GITISATS and CDR2 ISYDGTV (reference sequence). CDR3 nucleotides: TGTGCCCTGTGGGAGGTGGGAGGGAAACTCTTT. Translated: CALWEVGGKLF.

This clone has at least ten counts. This specimen includes other DNA sequences encoding the same CDR3. The chain employs TRGV3 and TRGJ1 or TRGJ2. This CDR3 comprises 13 residues. From germline, CDR1 is VTNTFY and CDR2 YDVSTARD (reference sequence). J was trimmed by 7 bases and V by 0 bases; bases with no gene match: 6. This CDR3 reads CATWDRRRYKKLF. Written as DNA, the CDR3 is TGTGCCACCTGGGACAGGCGTAGGTATAAGAAACTCTTT.

This clone was observed a handful of times. This likely traces to a read error, being one base from a far larger clone. At the DNA level, this CDR3 is encoded by other sequences in the same sample as well. The rearrangement links TRGV9 to TRGJP. The J gene is not listed in TCRdb, so it was assigned here from a DNA match to germline. Per germline, CDR1 GITISATS and CDR2 ISYDGTV (reference sequence). The CDR3 consists of 18 residues. CDR3 DNA sequence: TGTGCCTTATGGGAGCCCCCCTCCAAGGAGTTGGGCAAAAAAATCAAGGTATTT. Translating gives CALWEPPSKELGKKIKVF.

Concerning this clone itself: TCRdb shows a much larger clone's protein in place of this DNA's translation, and the two differ at residue 3, likely through a read error; the protein shown is translated from the DNA. In nucleotides, the CDR3 is TGTGCCTCGTGGATCCCCCTTTATTATAAGAAACTCTTT. This sequence encodes CASWIPLYYKKLF. This sequence joins TRGV9 and TRGJ1 or TRGJ2. The J gene comes from matching the DNA to germline here; TCRdb lacks it. This CDR3 has 13 amino acids. The germline CDR1 and CDR2 sequences are GITISATS and ISYDGTV (reference sequence).

This clone was detected a few times. The protein in TCRdb stems from a much larger clone and differs at residue 4 from this DNA's translation, likely a read error; here the protein is translated from the DNA. CDR3 in amino acids: CATRDGPGYYKKLF. The CDR3 DNA follows: TGTGCCACCCGGGATGGGCCTGGATATTATAAGAAACTCTTT. The V and J genes are TRGV4 and TRGJ1 or TRGJ2. The J gene, missing from TCRdb, was assigned here through DNA to germline matching. The CDR3 has 14 amino acids. Per the germline V gene, CDR1 is EGSTGY and CDR2 is YDSYTSSV.

As concerns this clone: The likely explanation is a read error, given a far larger clone one base away. Other DNA sequences from this sample encode an identical CDR3 as well. The chain links TRGV2 to TRGJ1 or TRGJ2. TCRdb offers no J gene call, so here the DNA was matched to germline to obtain one. This CDR3 is 14 amino acids long. Germline V gives CDR1 EGSNGY, CDR2 YDSYNSKV. This CDR3 is CATWDGPYYYKKLF. The CDR3 bases are TGTGCCACCTGGGACGGGCCCTATTATTACAAGAAACTCTTT.

This clone has more than one count but fewer than ten. A far larger clone is only one base removed, so a read error is likely. Other DNA sequences in this sample translate to the same CDR3. This chain uses TRGV8 with TRGJ1 or TRGJ2. The J gene, left out of TCRdb, was set here by checking the DNA against germline. J lost 10 bases, V lost 1 base, and 7 bases had no gene match. This CDR3 is built from 12 residues. Per the germline V gene, CDR1 is VENAVY and CDR2 is YDSYNSRV. This CDR3 reads CATWDSPYKKLF. CDR3 bases: TGTGCCACCTGGGATAGCCCTTACAAGAAACTCTTT.

This clone has ten or more counts. A far larger clone is one nucleotide away, so this likely arose from a read error. This CDR3 is also generated by other DNA sequences in the sample. The chain is built from TRGV9 and TRGJP1. CDR3 length: 15 residues. With V trimmed by 3 bases and J by 2 bases, 6 bases remained unmatched. Germline lookup yields CDR1 GITISATS and CDR2 ISYDGTV (reference sequence). The CDR3 spells CALWETNTTGWFKIF. The CDR3 nucleotides are TGTGCCTTGTGGGAGACTAACACCACTGGTTGGTTCAAGATATTT.

This clone was seen repeatedly, ten times or more. TCRdb's entry gives the protein of a much larger clone, which mismatches this DNA's translation at residue 11, likely from a read error; the protein reported here is translated from the DNA. V gene TRGV9 combines with J gene TRGJP. Germline CDR1 is GITISATS and CDR2 is ISYDGTV (reference sequence). The CDR3 totals 15 residues. The CDR3 spells CALWEDRLGKRIKVF. The CDR3 DNA sequence: TGTGCCTTGTGGGAGGATCGGTTGGGCAAAAGAATCAAGGTATTT.

In its sample, this clone was seen many times. This rearrangement joins TRGV5 to TRGJ1 or TRGJ2. This CDR3 contains 12 residues. CDR1 and CDR2 from the germline V gene are VINAFY and YDVSNSKD. With V trimmed by 5 bases and J by 2 bases, 3 bases remained unmatched. The CDR3 region has the DNA TGTGCCACCTGGGGATATTATTATAAGAAACTCTTT. Its protein product is CATWGYYYKKLF.

This clone was seen at least ten times. For this DNA, TCRdb reports the protein of a much larger clone, which diverges at residue 8, most likely from a read error; the protein presented here is translated directly from the DNA. The chain is built from TRGV9 and TRGJ1 or TRGJ2. V was clipped by 0 bases and J by 3 bases; unmatched bases: 5. Germline CDR1 reads GITISATS; CDR2 reads ISYDGTV (reference sequence). CDR3 size: 14 residues. The CDR3: CALWEVPSYYKKLF. DNA of the CDR3: TGTGCCTTGTGGGAGGTGCCGAGTTATTATAAGAAACTCTTT.

This clone has at least ten counts. A far larger clone is a single base away, which makes a read error likely. The V gene corresponds to TRGV2; no J gene was called. The CDR3 has 15 residues. Germline V gene sequence: CDR1 EGSNGY, CDR2 YDSYNSKV. The CDR3 region is CATWDGPEKYYKELF. CDR3 in DNA: TGTGCCACCTGGGACGGGCCAGAGAAGTATTATAAGGAACTCTTT.

This clone was counted at least ten times. The chain carries TRGV3 and TRGJ1 or TRGJ2. Germline V lookup: CDR1 VTNTFY, CDR2 YDVSTARD (reference sequence). This CDR3 has 14 residues. The ends lost 1 base at V and 2 bases at J; junction bases unmatched: 5. Written as DNA, the CDR3 is TGTGCCACCTGGGACAGTGCGTATTATTATAAGAAACTCTTT. Encoded protein: CATWDSAYYYKKLF.

This clone was recorded at least ten times. This sequence is one base from a far larger clone and is likely a read error. At the DNA level, this CDR3 is encoded by other sequences in the same sample as well. The chain has TRGV9 and TRGJP. The J gene, missing from TCRdb, was assigned here through DNA to germline matching. Germline V gene data show CDR1 as GITISATS and CDR2 as ISYDGTV (reference sequence). The CDR3 consists of 16 residues. The chain's CDR3 is CALWEVLSLGKKIKVF. DNA for the CDR3: TGTGCCTTGTGGGAGGTGTTAAGCTTGGGCAAAAAGATCAAGGTATTT.

This clone was seen ten or more times. V is TRGV8 and J is TRGJP. Germline V lookup: CDR1 VENAVY, CDR2 YDSYNSRV. The CDR3 consists of 16 residues. Trimming removed 2 bases from V and 6 bases from J; junction bases left unmatched: 4. This CDR3 reads CATWDKAELGKKIKVF. CDR3 nucleotide sequence: TGTGCCACCTGGGATAAGGCAGAGTTGGGCAAAAAAATCAAGGTATTT.